What follows is one TCR beta chain and its context. As yet, its antigen is unknown. The data were taken from a study of CD8+ T cells in alopecia areata. cDNA prepared by RNA extraction and subsequent reverse transcription served as the template for sequencing. The table came from immunoSEQ multiplex PCR; TCRdb's copy has only in-frame clones and leaves some out. Among fewer than 200,000 clones listed, 58% were seen once. The treatment denotes: oral pan-JAK inhibitor, 5-10 mg twice daily. The researchers isolated CD4+ and CD8+ T cells from PBMCs by sorting. V was pared by 7 bases and J by 1 base, with 2 bases of the junction left unmatched. The CDR3 has 12 residues. Germline CDR1 reads GTSNPN; CDR2 reads SVGIG (reference sequence). The study, taken as a whole, reports: It was observed that many expanded lesional clones persisted in scalp and blood during tofacitinib. Normal scalp showed lower clonality than lesional scalp, especially alopecia totalis/universalis.

This material consisted of CD4+ T cells sorted from blood, taken at roughly week 58, from a patient treated with tofacitinib. The chain carries TRBV30 and TRBJ1-1, with TRBD1 matching 8 bases. The origin of this receptor is a human donor with alopecia areata. The CDR3 region is CASGQENTEAFF. CDR3 DNA sequence: TGTGCCTCGGGACAGGAGAACACTGAAGCTTTCTTT.